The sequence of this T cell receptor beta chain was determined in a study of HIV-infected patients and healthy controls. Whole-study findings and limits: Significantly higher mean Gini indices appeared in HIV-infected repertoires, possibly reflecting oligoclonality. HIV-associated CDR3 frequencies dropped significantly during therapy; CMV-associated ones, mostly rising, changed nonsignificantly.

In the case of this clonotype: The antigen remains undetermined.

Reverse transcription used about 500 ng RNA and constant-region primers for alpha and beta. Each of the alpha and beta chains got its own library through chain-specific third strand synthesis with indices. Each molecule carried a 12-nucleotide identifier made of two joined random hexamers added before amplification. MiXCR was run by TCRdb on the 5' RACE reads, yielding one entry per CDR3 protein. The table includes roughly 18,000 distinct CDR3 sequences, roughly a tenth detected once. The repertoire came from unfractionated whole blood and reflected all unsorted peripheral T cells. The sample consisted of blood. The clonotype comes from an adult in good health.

The CDR3 bases are TGTGCCACCAGTGACAGTTACCAAGAGACCCAGTACTTC. Its translation is CATSDSYQETQYF. This chain connects TRBV24-1 to TRBJ2-5; no clear D. CDR1 KGHDR and CDR2 SFDVKD come from the germline V gene. This CDR3 contains 13 residues. V was cut by 4 bases and J by 0 bases, with 5 bases left in between.